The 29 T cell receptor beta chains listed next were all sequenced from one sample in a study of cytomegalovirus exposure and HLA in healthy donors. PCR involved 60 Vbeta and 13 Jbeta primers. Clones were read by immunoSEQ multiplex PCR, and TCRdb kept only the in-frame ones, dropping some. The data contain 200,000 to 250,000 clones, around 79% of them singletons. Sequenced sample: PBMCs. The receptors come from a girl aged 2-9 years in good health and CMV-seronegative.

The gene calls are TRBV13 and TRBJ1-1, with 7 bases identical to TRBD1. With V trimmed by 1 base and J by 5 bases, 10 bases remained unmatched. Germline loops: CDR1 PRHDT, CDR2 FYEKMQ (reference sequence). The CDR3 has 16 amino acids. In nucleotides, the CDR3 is TGTGCCAGCAGCTTAGTTGGAGGGGGCGCGAAGACTGAAGCTTTCTTT. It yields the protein CASSLVGGGAKTEAFF.

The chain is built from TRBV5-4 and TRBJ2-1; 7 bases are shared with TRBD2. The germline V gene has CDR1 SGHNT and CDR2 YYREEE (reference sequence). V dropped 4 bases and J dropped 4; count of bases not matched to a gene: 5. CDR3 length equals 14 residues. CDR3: CASSPGTIYNEQFF. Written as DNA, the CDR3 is TGTGCCAGCAGCCCCGGGACTATATACAATGAGCAGTTCTTC.

The CDR3 loop is CASSRKDGQGLYEQYF. DNA for the CDR3: TGCGCCAGCAGCCGAAAGGACGGACAGGGGCTGTACGAGCAGTACTTC. V gene TRBV4-1 combines with J gene TRBJ2-5; 9 bases line up with TRBD1. The J call could be wrong; TRBJ2-7 is a better fit for the DNA end. The CDR3 runs 16 residues. Germline CDR1 and CDR2: MGHRA and YSYEKL.

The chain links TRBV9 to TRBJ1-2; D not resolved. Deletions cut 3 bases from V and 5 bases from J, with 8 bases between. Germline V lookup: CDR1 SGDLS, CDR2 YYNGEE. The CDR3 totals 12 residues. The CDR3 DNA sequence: TGTGCCAGCAGCGCGACGGGGTATGGCTACACCTTC. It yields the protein CASSATGYGYTF.

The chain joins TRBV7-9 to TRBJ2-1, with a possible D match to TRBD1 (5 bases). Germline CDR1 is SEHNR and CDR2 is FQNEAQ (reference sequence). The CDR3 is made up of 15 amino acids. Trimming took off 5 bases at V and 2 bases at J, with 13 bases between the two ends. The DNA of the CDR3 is TGTGCCAGCAGCCAACAGGCGGTGGCCTACAATGAGCAGTTCTTC. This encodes CASSQQAVAYNEQFF.

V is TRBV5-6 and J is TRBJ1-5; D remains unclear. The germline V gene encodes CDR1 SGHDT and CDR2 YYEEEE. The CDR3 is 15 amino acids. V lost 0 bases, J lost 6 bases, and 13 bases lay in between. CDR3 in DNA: TGTGCCAGCAGCTTGGGGTACGCGGATGCTCAGCCCCAGCATTTT. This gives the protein CASSLGYADAQPQHF. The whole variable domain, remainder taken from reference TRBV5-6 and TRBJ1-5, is DAGVTQSPTHLIKTRGQQVTLRCSPKSGHDTVSWYQQALGQGPQFIFQYYEEEERQRGNFPDRFSGHQFPNYSSELNVNALLLGDSALYLCASSLGYADAQPQHFGDGTRLSIL.

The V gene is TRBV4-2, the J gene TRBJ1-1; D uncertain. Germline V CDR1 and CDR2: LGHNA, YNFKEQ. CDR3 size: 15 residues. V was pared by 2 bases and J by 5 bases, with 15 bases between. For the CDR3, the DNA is TGTGCCAGCAGCCAACAATTGGACGGAGGGACTGAAGCTTTCTTT. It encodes CASSQQLDGGTEAFF.

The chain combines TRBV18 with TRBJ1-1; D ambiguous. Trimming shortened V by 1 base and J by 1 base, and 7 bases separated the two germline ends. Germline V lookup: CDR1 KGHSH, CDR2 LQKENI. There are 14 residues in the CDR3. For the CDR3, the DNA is TGTGCCAGCTCACCACAGGAGAAGAACACTGAAGCTTTCTTT. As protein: CASSPQEKNTEAFF.

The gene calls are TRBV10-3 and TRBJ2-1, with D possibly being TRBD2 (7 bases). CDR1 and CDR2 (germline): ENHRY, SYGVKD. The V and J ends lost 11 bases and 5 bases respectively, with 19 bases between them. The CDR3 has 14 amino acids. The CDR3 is CASQGLADNNEQFF. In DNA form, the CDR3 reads TGTGCCTCACAGGGCCTAGCGGATAACAATGAGCAGTTCTTC.

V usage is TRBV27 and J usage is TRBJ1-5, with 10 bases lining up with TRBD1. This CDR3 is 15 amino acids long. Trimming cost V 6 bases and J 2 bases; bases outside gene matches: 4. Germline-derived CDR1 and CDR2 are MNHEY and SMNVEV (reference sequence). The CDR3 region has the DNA TGTGCCAGCAGACCGGACAGGGGGGGCAATCAGCCCCAGCATTTT. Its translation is CASRPDRGGNQPQHF.

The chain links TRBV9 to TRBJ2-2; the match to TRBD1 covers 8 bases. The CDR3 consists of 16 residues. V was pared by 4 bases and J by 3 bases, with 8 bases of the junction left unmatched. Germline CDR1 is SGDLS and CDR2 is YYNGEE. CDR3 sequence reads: CASSLRTGQDTGELFF. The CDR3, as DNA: TGTGCCAGCAGCCTGAGGACAGGGCAAGACACCGGGGAGCTGTTTTTT.

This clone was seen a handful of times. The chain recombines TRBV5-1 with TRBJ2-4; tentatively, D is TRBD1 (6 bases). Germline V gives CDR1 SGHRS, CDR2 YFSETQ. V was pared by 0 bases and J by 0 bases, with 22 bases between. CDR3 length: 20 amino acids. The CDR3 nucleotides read TGCGCCAGCAGCTTGGATTCAGACCCGGGACACGAGATAGCCAAAAACATTCAGTACTTC. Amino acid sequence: CASSLDSDPGHEIAKNIQYF. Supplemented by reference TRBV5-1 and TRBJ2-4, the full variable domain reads KAGVTQTPRYLIKTRGQQVTLSCSPISGHRSVSWYQQTPGQGLQFLFEYFSETQRNKGNFPGRFSGRQFSNSRSEMNVSTLELGDSALYLCASSLDSDPGHEIAKNIQYFGAGTRLSVL.

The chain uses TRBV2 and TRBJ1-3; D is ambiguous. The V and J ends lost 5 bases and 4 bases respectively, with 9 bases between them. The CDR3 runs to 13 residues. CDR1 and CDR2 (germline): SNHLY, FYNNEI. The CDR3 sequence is CASSPSAGNTIYF. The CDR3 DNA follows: TGTGCCAGCAGTCCATCCGCGGGAAACACCATATATTTT.

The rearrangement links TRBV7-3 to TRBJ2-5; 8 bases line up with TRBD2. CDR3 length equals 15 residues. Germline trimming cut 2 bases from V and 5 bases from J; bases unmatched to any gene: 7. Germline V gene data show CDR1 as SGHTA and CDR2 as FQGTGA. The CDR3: CASSLRGGRTETQYF. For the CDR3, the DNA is TGTGCCAGCAGCTTACGGGGGGGAAGAACGGAGACCCAGTACTTC.

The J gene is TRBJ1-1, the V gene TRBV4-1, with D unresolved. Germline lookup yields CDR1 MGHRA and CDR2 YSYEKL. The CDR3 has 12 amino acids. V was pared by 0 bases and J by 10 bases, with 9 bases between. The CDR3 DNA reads TGCGCCAGCAGCCAAGAGACTAGGACAGCTTTCTTT. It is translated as CASSQETRTAFF.

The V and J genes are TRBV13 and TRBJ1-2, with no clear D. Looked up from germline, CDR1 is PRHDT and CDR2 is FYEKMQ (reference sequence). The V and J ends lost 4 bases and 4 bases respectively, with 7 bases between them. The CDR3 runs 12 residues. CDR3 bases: TGTGCCAGCAGCTCTACGAGCTATGGCTACACCTTC. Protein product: CASSSTSYGYTF.

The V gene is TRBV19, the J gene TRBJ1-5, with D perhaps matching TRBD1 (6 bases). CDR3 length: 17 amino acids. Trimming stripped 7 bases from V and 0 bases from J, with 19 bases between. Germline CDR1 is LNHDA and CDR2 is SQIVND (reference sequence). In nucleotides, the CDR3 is TGTGCCAGTATCGGGCAGGGGACCTTAGGTAGCAATCAGCCCCAGCATTTT. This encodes CASIGQGTLGSNQPQHF.

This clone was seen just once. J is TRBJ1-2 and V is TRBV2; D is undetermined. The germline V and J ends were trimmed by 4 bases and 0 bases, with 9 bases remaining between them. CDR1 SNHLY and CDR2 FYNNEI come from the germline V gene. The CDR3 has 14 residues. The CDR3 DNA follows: TGTGCCAGCAGTGTTGAAGGAGCTAACTATGGCTACACCTTC. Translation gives CASSVEGANYGYTF.

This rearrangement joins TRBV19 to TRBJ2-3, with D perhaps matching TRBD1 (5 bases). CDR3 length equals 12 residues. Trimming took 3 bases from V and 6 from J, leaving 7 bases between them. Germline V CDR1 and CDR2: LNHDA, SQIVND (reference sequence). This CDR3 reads CASSMTADTQYF. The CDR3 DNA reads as TGTGCCAGTAGTATGACAGCGGATACGCAGTATTTT. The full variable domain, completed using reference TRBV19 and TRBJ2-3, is DGGITQSPKYLFRKEGQNVTLSCEQNLNHDAMYWYRQDPGQGLRLIYYSQIVNDFQKGDIAEGYSVSREKKESFPLTVTSAQKNPTAFYLCASSMTADTQYFGPGTRLTVL.

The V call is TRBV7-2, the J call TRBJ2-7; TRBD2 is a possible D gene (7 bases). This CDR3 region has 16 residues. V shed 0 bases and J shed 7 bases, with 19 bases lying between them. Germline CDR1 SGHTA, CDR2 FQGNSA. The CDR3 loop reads CASSLAGGGSNLEQYF. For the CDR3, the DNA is TGTGCCAGCAGCTTAGCGGGGGGCGGGAGTAACCTTGAGCAGTACTTC.

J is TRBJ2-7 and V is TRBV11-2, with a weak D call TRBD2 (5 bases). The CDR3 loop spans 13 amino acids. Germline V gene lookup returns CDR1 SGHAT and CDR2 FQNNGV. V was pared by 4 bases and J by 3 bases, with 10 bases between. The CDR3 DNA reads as TGTGCCAGCAGCTCTCAGCGGATCTACGAGCAGTACTTC. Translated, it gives CASSSQRIYEQYF.

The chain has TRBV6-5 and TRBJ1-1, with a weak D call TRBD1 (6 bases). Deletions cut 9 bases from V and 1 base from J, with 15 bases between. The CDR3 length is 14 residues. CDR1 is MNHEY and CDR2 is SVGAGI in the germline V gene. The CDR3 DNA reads TGTGCCAGTATGGGTCGGGGGGCGAACACTGAAGCTTTCTTT. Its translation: CASMGRGANTEAFF.

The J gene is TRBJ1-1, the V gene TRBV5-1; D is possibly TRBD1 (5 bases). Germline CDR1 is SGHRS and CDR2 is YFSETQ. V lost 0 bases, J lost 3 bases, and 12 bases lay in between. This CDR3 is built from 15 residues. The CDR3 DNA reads TGCGCCAGCAGCTTGGGAGTGCGGGGGGACACTGAAGCTTTCTTT. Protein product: CASSLGVRGDTEAFF.

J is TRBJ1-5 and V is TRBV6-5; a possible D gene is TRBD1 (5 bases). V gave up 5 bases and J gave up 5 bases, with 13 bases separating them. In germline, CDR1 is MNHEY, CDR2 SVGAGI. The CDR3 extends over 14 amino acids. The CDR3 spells CASSLNRLDQPQHF. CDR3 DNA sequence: TGTGCCAGCAGTCTAAACAGGTTAGATCAGCCCCAGCATTTT.

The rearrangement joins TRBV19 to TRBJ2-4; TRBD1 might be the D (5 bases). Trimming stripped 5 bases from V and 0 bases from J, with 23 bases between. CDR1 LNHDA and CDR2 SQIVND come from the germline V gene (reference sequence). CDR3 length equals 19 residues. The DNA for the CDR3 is TGTGCCAGTAGTGCCTGGGCAGGGATCACGAAGACAGCCAAAAACATTCAGTACTTC. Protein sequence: CASSAWAGITKTAKNIQYF.

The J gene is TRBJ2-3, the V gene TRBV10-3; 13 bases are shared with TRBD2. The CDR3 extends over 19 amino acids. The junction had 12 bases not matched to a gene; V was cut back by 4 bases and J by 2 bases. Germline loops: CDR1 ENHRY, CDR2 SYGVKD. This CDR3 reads CAISGRTSGGPLVTDTQYF. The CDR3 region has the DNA TGTGCCATCAGTGGAAGGACTAGCGGGGGCCCTCTCGTCACAGATACGCAGTATTTT.

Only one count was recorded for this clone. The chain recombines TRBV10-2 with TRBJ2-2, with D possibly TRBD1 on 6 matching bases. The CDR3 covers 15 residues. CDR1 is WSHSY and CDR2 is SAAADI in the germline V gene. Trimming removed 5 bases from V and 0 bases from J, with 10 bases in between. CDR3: CASSRQEPNTGELFF. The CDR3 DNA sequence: TGCGCCAGCAGTAGACAGGAGCCGAACACCGGGGAGCTGTTTTTT.

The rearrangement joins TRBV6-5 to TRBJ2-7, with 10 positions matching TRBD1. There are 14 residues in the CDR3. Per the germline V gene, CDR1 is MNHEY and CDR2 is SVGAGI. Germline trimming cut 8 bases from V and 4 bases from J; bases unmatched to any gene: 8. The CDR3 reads CASATGTGAYEQYF. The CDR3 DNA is TGTGCCAGCGCAACCGGGACAGGGGCTTACGAGCAGTACTTC.

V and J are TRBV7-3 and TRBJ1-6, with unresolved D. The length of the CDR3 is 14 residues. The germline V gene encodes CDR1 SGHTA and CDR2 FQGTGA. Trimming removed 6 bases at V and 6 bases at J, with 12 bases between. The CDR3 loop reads CASRLSQTNSPLHF. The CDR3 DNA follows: TGTGCCAGCAGACTATCTCAGACTAATTCACCCCTCCACTTT.